These 11 T cell receptor beta chains were sequenced from one sample in a study of CD8 T cells in ankylosing spondylitis. No antigen is known for these receptors. Using its own MiXCR run on the 5' RACE reads, TCRdb lists one record per CDR3 protein. The sample yields 470,000 or so distinct CDR3 sequences, roughly 26% seen once. Notes on the study in general: One TCR beta motif, made up of roughly eight highly homologous variants, appeared characteristic of ankylosing spondylitis blood.

Sequenced input: blood, either unsorted or a sorted T cell fraction (not recorded which). These receptors all stem from a male donor with ankylosing spondylitis.

The chain recombines TRBV4-1 with TRBJ2-7; D might be TRBD2 (5 bases). The CDR3 sequence is 13 residues long. Germline values: CDR1 MGHRA, CDR2 YSYEKL. Trimming cost V 2 bases and J 1 base, with 6 bases left between them. The CDR3 loop reads CASSQRESYEQYF. The CDR3 nucleotides read TGCGCCAGCAGCCAAAGGGAGTCCTACGAGCAGTACTTC.

V gene TRBV4-2 combines with J gene TRBJ2-7, with 7 bases that match TRBD1. The CDR3 is 14 amino acids. Germline V gene sequence: CDR1 LGHNA, CDR2 YNFKEQ. V shed 0 bases and J 7 bases; nucleotides not matched to a gene: 6. CDR3 protein: CASSQDATGREQYV. The CDR3 nucleotides are TGTGCCAGCAGCCAAGACGCGACAGGGAGAGAGCAGTACGTC.

The rearrangement joins TRBV20-1 to TRBJ2-1; unclear D gene. Trimming left V 7 bases short and J 3 bases short, with 16 bases between. Germline-derived CDR1 and CDR2 are DFQATT and SNEGSKA (reference sequence). The CDR3 is 14 residues long. CDR3 sequence: CSVRPPGFYNEQFF. Written as DNA, the CDR3 is TGCAGTGTTAGGCCTCCAGGATTCTACAATGAGCAGTTCTTC.

The J gene is TRBJ1-1, the V gene TRBV6-1; 8 nucleotides match TRBD1. Trimming removed 9 bases from V and 1 base from J; junction bases left unmatched: 7. From germline, CDR1 is MNHNS and CDR2 SASEGT. This CDR3 comprises 14 residues. The CDR3 here is CARNSGGANTEAFF. The DNA of the CDR3 is TGTGCCAGGAATTCAGGGGGCGCGAACACTGAAGCTTTCTTT.

This clonotype has only a few counts. J is TRBJ2-5 and V is TRBV5-1, with TRBD1 identical over 9 bases. Unmatched junction bases numbered 7, after V lost 0 bases and J lost 1 base. This CDR3 has 17 amino acids. Germline CDR1 reads SGHRS; CDR2 reads YFSETQ. The DNA of the CDR3 is TGCGCCAGCAGCTTGGGATTAAGGGGACAGGGCCAAGAGACCCAGTACTTC. Translation gives CASSLGLRGQGQETQYF.

V and J are TRBV20-1 and TRBJ1-3, with TRBD1 as a possible D gene (5 bases). The CDR3 spans 15 residues. Trimming cost V 2 bases and J 0 bases, with 11 bases left between them. In germline, CDR1 is DFQATT, CDR2 SNEGSKA (reference sequence). CDR3 loop: CSARRGGSSGNTIYF. The CDR3 region has the DNA TGCAGTGCTAGACGGGGCGGAAGCTCTGGAAACACCATATATTTT.

In its sample, this clonotype was seen a few times. The chain combines TRBV12-3 or TRBV12-4 with TRBJ2-4; weak D call: TRBD2 (5 bases). CDR3 size: 13 residues. V was trimmed by 5 bases and J by 11 bases, leaving 16 bases between them. The CDR3 is CASSRGPYTFQYF. The CDR3 bases are TGTGCCAGCAGTCGGGGTCCCTATACATTTCAGTACTTC.

The rearrangement uses TRBV20-1 and TRBJ2-7; TRBD2 agrees at 8 bases. Germline V gene data show CDR1 as DFQATT and CDR2 as SNEGSKA (reference sequence). The CDR3 has 12 amino acids. After removal of 1 base from V and 5 bases from J, the junction contained 1 base not matched to a gene. CDR3 amino acids: CSARGAGDEQYV. DNA for the CDR3: TGCAGTGCTAGAGGAGCGGGAGACGAGCAGTACGTC.

The rearrangement links TRBV5-1 to TRBJ2-1; D unresolved. Germline CDR1 reads SGHRS; CDR2 reads YFSETQ. The CDR3 is 14 amino acids. Trimming removed 1 base at V and 7 bases at J, with 12 bases between. The CDR3 DNA follows: TGCGCCAGCAGCTTGAACCAGCCGAGGAATGAGCAGTTCTTC. Protein: CASSLNQPRNEQFF.

The chain links TRBV25-1 to TRBJ2-2, with D possibly TRBD1 on 6 matching bases. V lost 7 bases, J lost 2 bases, and 17 bases lay in between. The CDR3 is 16 amino acids. Germline-derived CDR1 and CDR2 are MGHDK and SYGVNS. The CDR3 loop reads CASTFAGTSNTGELFF. As DNA, the CDR3 is TGTGCCAGCACCTTTGCCGGGACATCTAACACCGGGGAGCTGTTTTTT.

The V and J genes are TRBV6-5 and TRBJ2-2; 12 bases map to TRBD2. CDR1 MNHEY and CDR2 SVGAGI come from the germline V gene. The V gene end was trimmed by 3 bases and the J gene end by 5 bases; junction bases not matched to a gene: 7. The CDR3 consists of 17 residues. CDR3 DNA sequence: TGTGCCAGCAGTTATCAACCAGGACTAGCGGGGACCGGGGAGCTGTTTTTT. Its protein product is CASSYQPGLAGTGELFF.